Presented here are 9 T cell receptor beta chains from one specimen sequenced in a study of early T cells in non-severe SARS-CoV-2 infection. MiXCR, applied by TCRdb to the 5' RACE reads, yields one record per CDR3 protein. Of about 66,000 distinct CDR3 sequences listed, roughly 9.1% are singletons. Sequenced material: whole blood. These receptors all stem from an adult who was a healthcare worker with PCR-confirmed SARS-CoV-2 infection or an uninfected control (not recorded which).

The sample holds many counts of this clonotype. This chain connects TRBV7-2 to TRBJ2-3; D is possibly TRBD2 (7 bases). The CDR3 sequence is 17 residues long. Germline V lookup: CDR1 SGHTA, CDR2 FQGNSA. Trimming removed 1 base at V and 5 bases at J, with 19 bases between. The CDR3 reads CASSLEGGGPGIDTQYF. CDR3 DNA sequence: TGTGCCAGCAGCTTAGAAGGGGGAGGGCCCGGGATAGATACGCAGTATTTT.

This clonotype occurred a few times. This sequence joins TRBV6-7 and TRBJ2-7, with TRBD1 as a possible D gene (6 bases). TRBV6-7 is an ORF, and what it does is uncertain. V dropped 10 bases and J dropped 2 bases, with 15 bases sitting between them. This CDR3 has 13 residues. CDR3 in DNA: TGTGCCACTCACGGGACACCGACCTACGAGCAGTACTTC. Its translation: CATHGTPTYEQYF.

This clonotype was recorded a few times. The chain has TRBV7-3 and TRBJ1-6, with D perhaps matching TRBD1 (6 bases). In germline, CDR1 is SGHTA, CDR2 FQGTGA. The CDR3 covers 15 residues. Trimming left V 4 bases short and J 10 bases short, with 17 bases between. The CDR3 sequence: CASSWGRDNASPLHF. The CDR3 nucleotides are TGTGCCAGCAGCTGGGGCCGGGACAATGCATCACCCCTCCACTTT.

J is TRBJ2-2 and V is TRBV7-6; a possible D gene is TRBD2 (6 bases). CDR1 and CDR2 from the germline V gene are SGHVS and FNYEAQ. The CDR3 totals 15 residues. Trimming took 6 bases from V and 4 from J, leaving 15 bases between them. The CDR3 DNA is TGTGCCAGCAGACCTCAACGAGCGGGCACCGGGGAGCTGTTTTTT. Translated, it gives CASRPQRAGTGELFF.

The chain recombines TRBV5-4 with TRBJ2-5, with D tentatively TRBD1 (7 bases). Germline V lookup: CDR1 SGHNT, CDR2 YYREEE (reference sequence). Trimming took off 4 bases at V and 0 bases at J, with 13 bases between the two ends. CDR3 size: 15 residues. CDR3 residues: CASSQGGSNQETQYF. Written as DNA, the CDR3 is TGTGCCAGCAGCCAGGGGGGCAGCAACCAAGAGACCCAGTACTTC. Drawing the rest from reference TRBV5-4 and TRBJ2-5, the complete variable domain is ETGVTQSPTHLIKTRGQQVTLRCSSQSGHNTVSWYQQALGQGPQFIFQYYREEENGRGNFPPRFSGLQFPNYSSELNVNALELDDSALYLCASSQGGSNQETQYFGPGTRLLVL.

This clonotype was detected ten times or more. This chain joins TRBV20-1 and TRBJ2-2, with D possibly being TRBD2 (5 bases). The CDR3 sequence is 15 residues long. The V and J ends lost 7 bases and 7 bases respectively, with 22 bases between them. The V gene's germline CDR1 is DFQATT and CDR2 SNEGSKA (reference sequence). The CDR3: CSVPSRPRGNGELFF. In DNA form, the CDR3 reads TGCAGTGTCCCTTCGCGTCCTCGGGGAAACGGGGAGCTGTTTTTT.

V and J are TRBV7-8 and TRBJ2-3; TRBD2 matches 11 bases. CDR1 and CDR2 from the germline V gene are SGHVS and FQNEAQ. J gave up 10 bases and V 2 bases, and 11 bases lay outside the gene matches. The CDR3 loop spans 16 amino acids. The CDR3 spells CASSLRLAGISQAQYF. In nucleotides, the CDR3 is TGTGCCAGCAGCTTACGACTAGCGGGGATATCTCAGGCGCAGTATTTT.

The gene calls are TRBV4-2 and TRBJ2-5; D gene uncertain. Germline V gives CDR1 LGHNA, CDR2 YNFKEQ. This CDR3 has 13 residues. V was pared by 4 bases and J by 6 bases, with 12 bases between. The CDR3 loop reads CASSPPDIQTQYF. CDR3 DNA sequence: TGTGCCAGCAGCCCGCCCGATATCCAGACCCAGTACTTC.

This clonotype was observed many times. V gene TRBV2 combines with J gene TRBJ2-5; 12 nucleotides align to TRBD2. V lost 6 bases, J lost 5 bases, and 1 base stayed unmatched. The CDR3 length is 13 residues. Germline V gene lookup returns CDR1 SNHLY and CDR2 FYNNEI. CDR3 region: CASRGTSGETQYF. CDR3 nucleotide sequence: TGTGCCAGCAGGGGGACTAGCGGGGAGACCCAGTACTTC.